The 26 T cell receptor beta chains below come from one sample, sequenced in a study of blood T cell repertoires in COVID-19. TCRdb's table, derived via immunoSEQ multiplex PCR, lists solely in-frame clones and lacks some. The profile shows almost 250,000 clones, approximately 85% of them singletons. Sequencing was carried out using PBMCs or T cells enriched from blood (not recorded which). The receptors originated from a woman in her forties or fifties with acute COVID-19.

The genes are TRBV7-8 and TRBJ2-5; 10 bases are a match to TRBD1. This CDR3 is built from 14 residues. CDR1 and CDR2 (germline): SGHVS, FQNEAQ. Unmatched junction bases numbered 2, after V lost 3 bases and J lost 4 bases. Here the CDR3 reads CASSFGDRGETQYF. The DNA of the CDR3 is TGTGCCAGCAGCTTCGGGGACAGGGGAGAGACCCAGTACTTC.

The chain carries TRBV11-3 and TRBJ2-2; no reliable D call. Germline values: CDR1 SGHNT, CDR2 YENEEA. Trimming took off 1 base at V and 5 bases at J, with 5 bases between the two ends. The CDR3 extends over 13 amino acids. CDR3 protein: CASSLVSTGELFF. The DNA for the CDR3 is TGTGCCAGCAGCTTAGTCAGTACCGGGGAGCTGTTTTTT.

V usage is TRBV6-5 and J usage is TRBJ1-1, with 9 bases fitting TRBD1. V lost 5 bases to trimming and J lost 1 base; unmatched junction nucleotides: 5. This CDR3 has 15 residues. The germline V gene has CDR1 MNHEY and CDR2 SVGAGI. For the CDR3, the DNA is TGTGCCAGCAGTACTGACAGGGGGGAGAACACTGAAGCTTTCTTT. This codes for CASSTDRGENTEAFF.

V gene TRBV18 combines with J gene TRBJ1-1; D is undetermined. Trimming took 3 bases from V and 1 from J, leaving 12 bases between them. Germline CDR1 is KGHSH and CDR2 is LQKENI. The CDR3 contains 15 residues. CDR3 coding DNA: TGTGCCAGCTCACCGCGGGAACAGTCGAACACTGAAGCTTTCTTT. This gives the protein CASSPREQSNTEAFF.

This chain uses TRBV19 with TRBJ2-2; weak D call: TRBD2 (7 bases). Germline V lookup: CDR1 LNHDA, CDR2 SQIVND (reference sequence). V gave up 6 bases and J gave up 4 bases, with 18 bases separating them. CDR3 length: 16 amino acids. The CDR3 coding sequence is TGTGCCAGTAGGGATCGGGGGGCGTCGGTCACCGGGGAGCTGTTTTTT. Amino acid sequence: CASRDRGASVTGELFF.

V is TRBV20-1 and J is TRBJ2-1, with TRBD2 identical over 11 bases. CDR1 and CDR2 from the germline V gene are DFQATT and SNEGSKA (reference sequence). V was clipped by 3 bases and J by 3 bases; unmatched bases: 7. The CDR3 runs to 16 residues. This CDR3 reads CSASSPSGGLYNEQFF. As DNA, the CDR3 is TGCAGTGCTAGTAGTCCTAGCGGGGGGCTCTACAATGAGCAGTTCTTC.

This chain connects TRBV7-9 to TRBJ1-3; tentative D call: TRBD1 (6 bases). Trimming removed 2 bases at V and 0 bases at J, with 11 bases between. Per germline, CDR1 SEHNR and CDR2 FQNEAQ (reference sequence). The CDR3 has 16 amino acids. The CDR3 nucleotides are TGTGCCAGCAGCTTAACAGGACAGAGCTCTGGAAACACCATATATTTT. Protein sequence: CASSLTGQSSGNTIYF.

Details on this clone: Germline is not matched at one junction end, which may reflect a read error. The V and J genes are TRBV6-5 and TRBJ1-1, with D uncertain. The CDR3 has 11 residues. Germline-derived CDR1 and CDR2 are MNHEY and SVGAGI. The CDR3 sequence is CASSHSGGAFF. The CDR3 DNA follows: TGTGCCAGCAGTCACTCGGGAGGGGCTTTCTTT.

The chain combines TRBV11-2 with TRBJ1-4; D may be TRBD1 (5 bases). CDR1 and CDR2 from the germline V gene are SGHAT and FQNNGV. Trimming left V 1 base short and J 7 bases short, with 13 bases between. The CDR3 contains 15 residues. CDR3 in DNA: TGTGCCAGCAGCTTAGTTCAGGGAGGACGTGAAAAACTGTTTTTT. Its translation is CASSLVQGGREKLFF.

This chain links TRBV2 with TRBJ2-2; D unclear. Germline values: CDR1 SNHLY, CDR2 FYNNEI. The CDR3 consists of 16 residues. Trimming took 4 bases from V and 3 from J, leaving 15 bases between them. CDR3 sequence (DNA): TGTGCCAGCAGTGTAAACAGCCCGCCCGACACCGGGGAGCTGTTTTTT. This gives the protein CASSVNSPPDTGELFF.

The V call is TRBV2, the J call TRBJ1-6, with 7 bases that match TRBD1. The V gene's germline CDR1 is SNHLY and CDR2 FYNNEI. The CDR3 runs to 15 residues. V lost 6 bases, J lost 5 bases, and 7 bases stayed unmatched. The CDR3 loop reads CASREPGQNNSPLHF. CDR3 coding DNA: TGTGCCAGCAGGGAACCGGGACAGAATAATTCACCCCTCCACTTT.

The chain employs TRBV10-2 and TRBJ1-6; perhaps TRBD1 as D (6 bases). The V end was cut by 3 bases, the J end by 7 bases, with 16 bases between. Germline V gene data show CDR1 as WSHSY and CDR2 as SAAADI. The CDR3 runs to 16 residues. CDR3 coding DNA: TGCGCCAGCAGTGATCTGAGGACAGAGGGGAATTCACCCCTCCACTTT. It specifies CASSDLRTEGNSPLHF.

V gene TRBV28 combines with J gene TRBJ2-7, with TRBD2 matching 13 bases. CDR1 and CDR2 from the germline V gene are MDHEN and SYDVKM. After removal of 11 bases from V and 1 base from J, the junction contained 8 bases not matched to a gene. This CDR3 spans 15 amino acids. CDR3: CACTSGGAVSYEQYF. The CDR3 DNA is TGTGCCTGCACTAGCGGGGGGGCAGTTTCCTACGAGCAGTACTTC.

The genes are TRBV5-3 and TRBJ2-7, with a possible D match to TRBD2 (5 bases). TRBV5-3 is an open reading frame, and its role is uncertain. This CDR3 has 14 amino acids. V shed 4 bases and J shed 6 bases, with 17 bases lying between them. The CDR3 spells CARSPTKPHGEQYF. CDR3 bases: TGTGCCAGAAGCCCGACTAAGCCACACGGCGAGCAGTACTTC.

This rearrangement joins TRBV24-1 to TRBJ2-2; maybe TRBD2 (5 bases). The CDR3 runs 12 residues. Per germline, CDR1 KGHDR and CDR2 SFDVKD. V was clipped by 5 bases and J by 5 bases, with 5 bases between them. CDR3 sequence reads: CATSGRTGELFF. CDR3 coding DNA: TGTGCCACCAGTGGGAGGACCGGGGAGCTGTTTTTT.

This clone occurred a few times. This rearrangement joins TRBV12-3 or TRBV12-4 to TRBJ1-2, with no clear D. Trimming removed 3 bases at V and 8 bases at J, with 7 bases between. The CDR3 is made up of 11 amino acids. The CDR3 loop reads CASSFGSGYTF. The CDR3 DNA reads TGTGCCAGCAGTTTCGGTAGCGGCTACACCTTC.

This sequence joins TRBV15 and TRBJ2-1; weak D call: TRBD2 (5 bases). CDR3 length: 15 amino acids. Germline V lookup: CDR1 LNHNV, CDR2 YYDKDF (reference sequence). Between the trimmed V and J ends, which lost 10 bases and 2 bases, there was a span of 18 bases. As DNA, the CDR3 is TGTGCCATCCACGCAACGGGGAGAGCCTACAATGAGCAGTTCTTC. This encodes CAIHATGRAYNEQFF.

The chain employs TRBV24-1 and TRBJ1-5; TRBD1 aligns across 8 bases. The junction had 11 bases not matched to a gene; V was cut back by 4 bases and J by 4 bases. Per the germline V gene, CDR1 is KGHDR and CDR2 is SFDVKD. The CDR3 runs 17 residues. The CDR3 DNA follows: TGTGCCACCAGTGAAACGCATACAGGGGGGACGAATCAGCCCCAGCATTTT. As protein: CATSETHTGGTNQPQHF.

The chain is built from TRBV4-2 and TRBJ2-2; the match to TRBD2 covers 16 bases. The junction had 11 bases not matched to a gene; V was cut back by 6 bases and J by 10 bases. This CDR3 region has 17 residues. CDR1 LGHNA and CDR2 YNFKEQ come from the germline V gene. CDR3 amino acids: CASRLTGLAGGPEELFF. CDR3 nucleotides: TGTGCCAGCAGACTAACGGGACTAGCGGGGGGGCCGGAGGAGCTGTTTTTT.

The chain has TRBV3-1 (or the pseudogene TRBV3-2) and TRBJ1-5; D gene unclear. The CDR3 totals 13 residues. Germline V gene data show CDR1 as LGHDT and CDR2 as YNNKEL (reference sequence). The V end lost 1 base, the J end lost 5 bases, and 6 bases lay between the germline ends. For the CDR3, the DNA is TGTGCCAGCAGCCAAGCGCCGGATCAGCCCCAGCATTTT. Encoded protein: CASSQAPDQPQHF.

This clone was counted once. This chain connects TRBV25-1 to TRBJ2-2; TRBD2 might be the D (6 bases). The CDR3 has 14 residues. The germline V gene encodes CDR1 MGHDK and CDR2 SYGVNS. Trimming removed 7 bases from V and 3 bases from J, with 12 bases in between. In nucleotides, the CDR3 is TGTGCCAGCATCAAGTGGGGGGACACCGGGGAGCTGTTTTTT. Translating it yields CASIKWGDTGELFF.

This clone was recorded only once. The CDR3: CASSPPRQGADEQYF. The CDR3 DNA is TGTGCCAGCTCACCACCGAGGCAGGGCGCGGACGAGCAGTACTTC. The chain has TRBV18 and TRBJ2-7, with a possible D match to TRBD1 (5 bases). The CDR3 spans 15 residues. The germline CDR1 and CDR2 sequences are KGHSH and LQKENI. V was shortened by 0 bases and J by 5 bases, with 14 bases between the two germline ends.

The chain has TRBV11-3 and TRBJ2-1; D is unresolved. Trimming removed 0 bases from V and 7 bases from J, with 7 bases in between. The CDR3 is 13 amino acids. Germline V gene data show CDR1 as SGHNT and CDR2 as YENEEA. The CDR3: CASSLDSGNEQFF. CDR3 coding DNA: TGTGCCAGCAGCTTAGATTCCGGGAATGAGCAGTTCTTC.

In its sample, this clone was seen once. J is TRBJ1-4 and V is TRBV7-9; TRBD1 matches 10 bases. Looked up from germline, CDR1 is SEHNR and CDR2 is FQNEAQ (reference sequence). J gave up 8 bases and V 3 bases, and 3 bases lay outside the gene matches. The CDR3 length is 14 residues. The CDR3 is CASSFGTGDEKLFF. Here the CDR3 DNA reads TGTGCCAGCAGCTTTGGGACAGGGGACGAAAAACTGTTTTTT.

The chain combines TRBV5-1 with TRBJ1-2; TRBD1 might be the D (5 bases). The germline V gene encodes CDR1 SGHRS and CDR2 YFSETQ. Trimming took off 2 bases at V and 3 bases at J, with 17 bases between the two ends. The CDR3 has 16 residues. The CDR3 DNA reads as TGCGCCAGCAGCTTCGGGGGAGGGAGAGGTGACTATGGCTACACCTTC. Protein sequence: CASSFGGGRGDYGYTF.

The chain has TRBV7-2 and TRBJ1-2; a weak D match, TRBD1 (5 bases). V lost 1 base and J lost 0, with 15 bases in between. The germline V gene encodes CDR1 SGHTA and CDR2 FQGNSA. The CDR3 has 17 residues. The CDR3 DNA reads TGTGCCAGCAGCTTAGGACCGGGACGGGGGACTAACTATGGCTACACCTTC. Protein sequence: CASSLGPGRGTNYGYTF.